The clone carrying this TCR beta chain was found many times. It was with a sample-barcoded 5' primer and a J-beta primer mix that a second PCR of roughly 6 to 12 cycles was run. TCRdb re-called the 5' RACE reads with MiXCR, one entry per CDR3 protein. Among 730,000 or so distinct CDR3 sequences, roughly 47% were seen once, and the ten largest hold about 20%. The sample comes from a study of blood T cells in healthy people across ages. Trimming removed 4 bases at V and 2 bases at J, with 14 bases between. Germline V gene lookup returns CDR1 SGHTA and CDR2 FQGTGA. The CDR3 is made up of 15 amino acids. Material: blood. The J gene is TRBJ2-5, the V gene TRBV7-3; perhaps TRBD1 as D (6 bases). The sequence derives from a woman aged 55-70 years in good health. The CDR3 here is CASSWAGTSQETQYF. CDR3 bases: TGTGCCAGCAGCTGGGCAGGGACATCTCAAGAGACCCAGTACTTC.